This T cell receptor (beta chain) was recorded in a study of shared clonotypes between healthy human individuals. At the level of the study: Used for every donor were three CD4 naive, three CD4 memory, two CD8 naive and one CD8 memory plate. Overall study findings and caveats: Despite large depth, rarefaction showed incomplete sorted-subset sequencing. Clonotype sharing among donors was expected to depend on sequencing depth.

Sequencing used immunoSEQ multiplex PCR; TCRdb keeps in-frame clones, though not all of them. The sample includes some 500,000 clones, 95% to 97% of them seen just once. Splitting of CD4+ cells produced CD45RA+ naive and CD45RA-negative memory subsets. In regard to this clone: Its target is unknown.

V lost 7 bases and J lost 2, with 16 bases in between. Germline V lookup: CDR1 SGHNT, CDR2 YYREEE (reference sequence). The CDR3 runs 15 residues. What was sequenced was naive CD4+ T cells sorted from blood. Subset: CD45RA+ positively selected. The rearrangement uses TRBV5-4 and TRBJ2-1; D uncertain. The clonotype was recovered from a woman between 25 and 40 years old in good health. The CDR3 here is CASRTGRAPYNEQFF. The CDR3 nucleotides are TGTGCCAGCCGGACGGGTAGGGCCCCCTACAATGAGCAGTTCTTC.